This T cell receptor beta chain is drawn from a study of cytotoxic CD8 clonotypes in ibrutinib-treated CLL. Study conclusions and caveats: Baseline levels were approached again at progression, after clonality had risen at ibrutinib response.

The germline V gene encodes CDR1 KGHSH and CDR2 LQKENI. This CDR3 has 17 residues. Losses at the gene ends were 2 bases for V and 13 bases for J; bases not matched to a gene: 16. The table lists this clone with a count of one. Its antigen is undetermined. Profiled with immunoSEQ multiplex PCR; TCRdb holds only in-frame clones, not every one. The repertoire holds under 300,000 clones, with around 76% as singletons. The TCR originated in a human donor with chronic lymphocytic leukemia. This rearrangement joins TRBV18 to TRBJ2-1; 11 bases agree with TRBD2. The sequencing used PBMCs, collected at disease progression, from a patient treated with ibrutinib. DNA for the CDR3: TGTGCCAGCTCACCAGCTTTTTCTTGGCTAGCGGGAGGACGACAGTTCTTC. This gives the protein CASSPAFSWLAGGRQFF.